Following are 30 T cell receptor beta chains from one sample sequenced in a study of shared clonotypes between healthy human individuals. Assay used: immunoSEQ multiplex PCR; TCRdb lists only in-frame clones, some missing. The profile shows 2.3 million or so clones, 80% to 95% of them singletons. Sequenced material: naive CD4+ T cells from PBMCs. Subset here: CD45RA+ positively selected. The receptor source for this set is a man between 18 and 35 years old in good health. Some clones in this sample may be carry-over from other donors' samples.

The J gene is TRBJ2-7, the V gene TRBV2; TRBD2 matches at 13 bases. Trimming took 6 bases from V and 9 from J; bases not matched to a gene: 8. The CDR3 has 14 residues. Germline CDR1 and CDR2: SNHLY and FYNNEI. The CDR3 sequence is CASSLGLAGSVQYF. CDR3 DNA sequence: TGTGCCAGCAGCCTGGGACTAGCGGGATCGGTGCAGTACTTC.

V and J are TRBV25-1 and TRBJ2-3, with TRBD2 matching over 11 bases. Germline V lookup: CDR1 MGHDK, CDR2 SYGVNS. The CDR3 totals 15 residues. The junction had 11 bases not matched to a gene; V was cut back by 7 bases and J by 8 bases. The CDR3 DNA reads TGTGCCAGCACCAGACCGGGACTAGCGGCTGGTACGCAGTATTTT. Its protein is CASTRPGLAAGTQYF.

The V call is TRBV2, the J call TRBJ2-1, with D possibly being TRBD2 (6 bases). This CDR3 is built from 12 residues. Germline loops: CDR1 SNHLY, CDR2 FYNNEI. Trimming left V 10 bases short and J 8 bases short, with 15 bases between. The CDR3: CAKTTSSDEQFF. The CDR3 region has the DNA TGTGCCAAGACGACTAGTTCGGATGAGCAGTTCTTC.

As regards this clone: The same CDR3 arises from other DNA sequences in this sample as well. The chain joins TRBV10-3 to TRBJ2-5; 8 bases line up with TRBD2. The length of the CDR3 is 15 residues. V was clipped by 2 bases and J by 2 bases; unmatched bases: 4. The germline CDR1 and CDR2 sequences are ENHRY and SYGVKD. DNA for the CDR3: TGTGCCATCAGTGAGAGCGGGGGAGTGCAAGAGACCCAGTACTTC. Amino acid sequence: CAISESGGVQETQYF.

V and J are TRBV29-1 and TRBJ2-1; weak D call: TRBD2 (5 bases). Germline CDR1 SQVTM, CDR2 ANQGSEA. This CDR3 region has 13 residues. Trimming took off 5 bases at V and 9 bases at J, with 17 bases between the two ends. The CDR3 sequence: CSVLASHLGEQFF. The CDR3 DNA sequence: TGCAGCGTTCTAGCCTCCCACCTAGGTGAGCAGTTCTTC.

In its sample, this clone was seen a few times. The J gene is TRBJ2-7, the V gene TRBV10-3; TRBD1 matches at 8 bases. This CDR3 has 12 residues. Germline values: CDR1 ENHRY, CDR2 SYGVKD. Unmatched junction bases numbered 5, after V lost 10 bases and J lost 3 bases. The CDR3 DNA follows: TGTGCCACCTCGGACAGGGTCTACGAGCAGTACTTC. Protein product: CATSDRVYEQYF.

Only one count was recorded for this clone. The chain is built from TRBV15 and TRBJ1-4; 8 bases fit TRBD1. Germline V lookup: CDR1 LNHNV, CDR2 YYDKDF (reference sequence). Trimming took 1 base from V and 6 from J; bases not matched to a gene: 13. This CDR3 has 18 amino acids. CDR3 amino acids: CATSRGTGSTVGDEKLFF. In DNA, the CDR3 is TGTGCCACCAGCAGAGGGACAGGGTCAACAGTGGGTGATGAAAAACTGTTTTTT.

This clone was seen a single time. This chain joins TRBV11-2 and TRBJ2-5; possible D gene TRBD2, 5 bases. Between the trimmed V and J ends, which lost 5 bases and 5 bases, there was a span of 12 bases. The CDR3 spans 13 residues. Germline V gene lookup returns CDR1 SGHAT and CDR2 FQNNGV. The CDR3 region has the DNA TGTGCCAGCAGCATAAGCTGGAGGGAGACCCAGTACTTC. It yields the protein CASSISWRETQYF.

This clone showed up just a few times. The chain has TRBV28 and TRBJ1-5; no clear D. V lost 6 bases, J lost 5 bases, and 11 bases lay in between. The CDR3 contains 13 residues. The germline V gene has CDR1 MDHEN and CDR2 SYDVKM. The CDR3 here is CASSPGVHQPQHF. Here the CDR3 DNA reads TGTGCCAGCAGCCCCGGTGTACATCAGCCCCAGCATTTT.

This sequence joins TRBV4-3 and TRBJ1-1, with D possibly being TRBD1 (6 bases). From germline, CDR1 is LGHNA and CDR2 YSLEER. Trimming left V 0 bases short and J 2 bases short, with 13 bases between. This CDR3 is built from 16 residues. The chain's CDR3 is CASSQDDQGPNTEAFF. The CDR3 DNA is TGCGCCAGCAGCCAAGATGACCAGGGGCCCAACACTGAAGCTTTCTTT.

The rearrangement uses TRBV2 and TRBJ1-4; perhaps TRBD1 as D (5 bases). Trimming cost V 8 bases and J 0 bases, with 10 bases left between them. The CDR3 spans 14 residues. Germline V lookup: CDR1 SNHLY, CDR2 FYNNEI. The CDR3 spells CASQTASTNEKLFF. CDR3 sequence (DNA): TGTGCCAGCCAGACAGCCTCAACTAATGAAAAACTGTTTTTT.

CDR3 nucleotide sequence: TGTGCCAGCTCACCGGAACTGTTAAGCTCTGGAAACACCATATATTTT. It yields the protein CASSPELLSSGNTIYF. V and J are TRBV18 and TRBJ1-3, with D unresolved. Trimming cost V 3 bases and J 0 bases, with 12 bases left between them. The CDR3 spans 16 residues. Germline V lookup: CDR1 KGHSH, CDR2 LQKENI.

This clone was seen a single time. The sample has other DNA sequences that encode this CDR3 too. The chain has TRBV15 and TRBJ2-5; 9 bases match TRBD2. The V segment lost 1 base and the J segment 3 bases; nucleotides outside the gene matches: 0. CDR1 is LNHNV, CDR2 YYDKDF, per germline (reference sequence). The CDR3 has 14 amino acids. CDR3 loop: CATSRGGGEETQYF. For the CDR3, the DNA is TGTGCCACCAGCAGAGGCGGGGGGGAAGAGACCCAGTACTTC.

The chain links TRBV19 to TRBJ1-1; D may be TRBD1 (6 bases). This CDR3 is 14 amino acids long. Trimming left V 4 bases short and J 1 base short, with 10 bases between. CDR1 is LNHDA and CDR2 is SQIVND in the germline V gene (reference sequence). CDR3 DNA sequence: TGTGCCAGTAGTAAAAGGGGGGAGAACACTGAAGCTTTCTTT. It encodes CASSKRGENTEAFF.

V and J are TRBV4-1 and TRBJ2-5, with D possibly being TRBD1 or TRBD2 (6 bases each). V was shortened by 1 base and J by 4 bases, with 10 bases between the two germline ends. The CDR3 contains 14 residues. Germline CDR1 is MGHRA and CDR2 is YSYEKL. The CDR3 loop reads CASSQVGGSETQYF. The CDR3 region has the DNA TGCGCCAGCAGCCAAGTAGGGGGGTCAGAGACCCAGTACTTC.

The chain combines TRBV4-1 with TRBJ2-3; TRBD2 might be the D (6 bases). V lost 0 bases, J lost 11 bases, and 12 bases lay in between. The CDR3 spans 13 residues. CDR1 MGHRA and CDR2 YSYEKL come from the germline V gene. The CDR3 DNA reads as TGCGCCAGCAGCCAAGAGCCCCCGCGGGGGCAGTATTTT. Encoded protein: CASSQEPPRGQYF.

The V gene is TRBV7-9, the J gene TRBJ1-1; D call uncertain. Germline assignment: CDR1 SEHNR and CDR2 FQNEAQ (reference sequence). Trimming took off 4 bases at V and 10 bases at J, with 13 bases between the two ends. This CDR3 has 12 amino acids. The CDR3 coding sequence is TGTGCCAGCAGCTCCGCCCCGGTAGGAGCTTTCTTT. It codes for CASSSAPVGAFF.

The gene calls are TRBV7-3 and TRBJ2-1; the match to TRBD2 covers 7 bases. J gave up 2 bases and V 7 bases, and 8 bases lay outside the gene matches. The CDR3 is made up of 15 amino acids. CDR1 is SGHTA and CDR2 is FQGTGA in the germline V gene. The CDR3 spells CASTPGAGAYNEQFF. CDR3 sequence (DNA): TGTGCCAGCACCCCTGGGGCGGGAGCCTACAATGAGCAGTTCTTC. The whole variable domain, filled in from reference TRBV7-3 and TRBJ2-1, reads GAGVSQTPSNKVTEKGKYVELRCDPISGHTALYWYRQSLGQGPEFLIYFQGTGAADDSGLPNDRFFAVRPEGSVSTLKIQRTERGDSAVYLCASTPGAGAYNEQFFGPGTRLTVL.

The V and J genes are TRBV2 and TRBJ2-5; TRBD1 matches at 7 bases. Germline CDR1 reads SNHLY; CDR2 reads FYNNEI. The CDR3 is 12 amino acids. CDR3 DNA sequence: TGTAGCACAGGGGTAGTAGGGGAGACCCAGTACTTC. Translated, it gives CSTGVVGETQYF.

J is TRBJ1-2 and V is TRBV18; D ambiguous. CDR3 length: 12 residues. V was shortened by 2 bases and J by 11 bases, with 12 bases between the two germline ends. The germline CDR1 and CDR2 sequences are KGHSH and LQKENI. The CDR3 loop reads CASSPSTPYYTF. DNA for the CDR3: TGTGCCAGCTCACCATCGACTCCATATTACACCTTC.

Worth noting for this clone: The sample has other DNA sequences that encode this CDR3 too. This rearrangement joins TRBV18 to TRBJ1-1, with 7 bases that match TRBD1. Germline V gene data show CDR1 as KGHSH and CDR2 as LQKENI. The CDR3 consists of 15 residues. V dropped 3 bases and J dropped 0; count of bases not matched to a gene: 4. The CDR3 DNA is TGTGCCAGCTCACCCCGACAGGGAGTGAACACTGAAGCTTTCTTT. Translation gives CASSPRQGVNTEAFF. Looking up the rest from reference TRBV18 and TRBJ1-1 gives the full variable domain: NAGVMQNPRHLVRRRGQEARLRCSPMKGHSHVYWYRQLPEEGLKFMVYLQKENIIDESGMPKERFSAEFPKEGPSILRIQQVVRGDSAAYFCASSPRQGVNTEAFFGQGTRLTVV.

The chain combines TRBV19 with TRBJ2-3; 14 bases align to TRBD2. Germline CDR1 reads LNHDA; CDR2 reads SQIVND (reference sequence). V shed 3 bases and J 2 bases; nucleotides not matched to a gene: 7. CDR3 size: 18 residues. CDR3 nucleotides: TGTGCCAGTAGTATCCGACTAGCGGGAGGGCCGAACACAGATACGCAGTATTTT. Translating it yields CASSIRLAGGPNTDTQYF.

In the case of this clone: This CDR3 is also generated by other DNA sequences in the sample. V gene TRBV9 combines with J gene TRBJ1-1; D is perhaps TRBD1 (6 bases). The CDR3 sequence is 14 residues long. Trimming left V 2 bases short and J 1 base short, with 9 bases between. Germline V gives CDR1 SGDLS, CDR2 YYNGEE. This CDR3 is CASSVLTGNTEAFF. The DNA for the CDR3 is TGTGCCAGCAGCGTCCTGACAGGGAACACTGAAGCTTTCTTT.

This chain joins TRBV28 and TRBJ2-3; the D gene is possibly TRBD1 (5 bases). The V end was cut by 2 bases, the J end by 4 bases, with 10 bases between. Germline V CDR1 and CDR2: MDHEN, SYDVKM. The CDR3 runs to 14 residues. The CDR3 coding sequence is TGTGCCAGCAGTTTACTTCTAGGGGCAGATACGCAGTATTTT. Residues: CASSLLLGADTQYF.

The V and J genes are TRBV4-1 and TRBJ2-6; TRBD2 aligns across 11 bases. CDR1 and CDR2 (germline): MGHRA, YSYEKL. V lost 1 base to trimming and J lost 0 bases; unmatched junction nucleotides: 11. The CDR3 length is 21 residues. The CDR3 loop is CASSQGGGRGTSGSGANVLTF. The CDR3 nucleotides are TGCGCCAGCAGCCAAGGAGGTGGGCGAGGGACTAGCGGCTCTGGGGCCAACGTCCTGACTTTC.

The chain combines TRBV28 with TRBJ1-5, with a weak D call TRBD1 (6 bases). CDR3 length: 15 residues. The V and J ends lost 7 bases and 2 bases respectively, with 15 bases between them. Germline CDR1 reads MDHEN; CDR2 reads SYDVKM. DNA for the CDR3: TGTGCCAGCACCTACAGGGAGAGTCGCAATCAGCCCCAGCATTTT. It yields the protein CASTYRESRNQPQHF.

The J gene is TRBJ2-2, the V gene TRBV7-9; D is unresolved. The CDR3 totals 15 residues. Germline V CDR1 and CDR2: SEHNR, FQNEAQ (reference sequence). With 3 bases removed from V and 1 base from J, the gap between germline ends came to 9 bases. The CDR3 region has the DNA TGTGCCAGCAGCTTCACCAATTTGAACACCGGGGAGCTGTTTTTT. Translated: CASSFTNLNTGELFF. The full variable domain, in which reference TRBV7-9 and TRBJ2-2 provide the parts outside the CDR3, is DTGVSQNPRHKITKRGQNVTFRCDPISEHNRLYWYRQTLGQGPEFLTYFQNEAQLEKSRLLSDRFSAERPKGSFSTLEIQRTEQGDSAMYLCASSFTNLNTGELFFGEGSRLTVL.

A remark on this clone: In the same sample, other DNA sequences code for this CDR3. The chain couples TRBV5-1 to TRBJ2-3; D remains unclear. V shed 0 bases and J shed 5 bases, with 7 bases lying between them. Germline-derived CDR1 and CDR2 are SGHRS and YFSETQ. The CDR3 is made up of 13 amino acids. The CDR3 bases are TGCGCCAGCAGCTTGGTTGCGGAAGATACGCAGTATTTT. Protein: CASSLVAEDTQYF.

The V and J genes are TRBV27 and TRBJ1-3; TRBD1 might be the D (5 bases). Trimming removed 4 bases from V and 4 bases from J, with 8 bases in between. This CDR3 is built from 13 residues. Germline CDR1 and CDR2: MNHEY and SMNVEV (reference sequence). This CDR3 is CASSSRQGNTIYF. The CDR3, as DNA: TGTGCCAGCAGTTCGAGACAGGGAAACACCATATATTTT.

This sequence joins TRBV6-5 and TRBJ1-1; D is perhaps TRBD1 (6 bases). Deletions cut 6 bases from V and 0 bases from J, with 14 bases between. This CDR3 is built from 15 residues. CDR1 MNHEY and CDR2 SVGAGI come from the germline V gene. The DNA of the CDR3 is TGTGCCAGCAGGTTGACAGGAGCTATGAACACTGAAGCTTTCTTT. This codes for CASRLTGAMNTEAFF.